This T cell receptor (beta chain) was sequenced for a study of cytomegalovirus exposure and HLA in healthy donors. Primers included in the PCR were 60 Vbeta and 13 Jbeta primers. Only in-frame clones appear in the TCRdb table, and some are missing; sequencing was by immunoSEQ multiplex PCR. The sample includes about 150,000 clones, about 75% of them seen just once. In germline, CDR1 is SGHVS, CDR2 FNYEAQ. The CDR3 totals 15 residues. Trimming removed 5 bases at V and 0 bases at J, with 11 bases between. This clone was seen only once. The antigen is not known. General study results and limits: Later analysis showed TCR association rates varying by HLA locus, highest for DRB1 and lowest for HLA-C. In vitro work confirmed that a few CMV-associated chains recognize CMV antigens. It was reportedly the case that the classifier diagnosed cytomegalovirus status with high specificity and sensitivity. An assumption of roughly uniform sequencing depth across donors underlay the presence/absence analyses.

Sequencing was carried out using PBMCs. This chain links TRBV7-6 with TRBJ1-3; D is perhaps TRBD1 (5 bases). The receptor was isolated from a male donor in good health and CMV-seronegative. The CDR3 loop is CASSPGVYSGNTIYF. CDR3 in DNA: TGTGCCAGCAGCCCGGGGGTCTACTCTGGAAACACCATATATTTT.